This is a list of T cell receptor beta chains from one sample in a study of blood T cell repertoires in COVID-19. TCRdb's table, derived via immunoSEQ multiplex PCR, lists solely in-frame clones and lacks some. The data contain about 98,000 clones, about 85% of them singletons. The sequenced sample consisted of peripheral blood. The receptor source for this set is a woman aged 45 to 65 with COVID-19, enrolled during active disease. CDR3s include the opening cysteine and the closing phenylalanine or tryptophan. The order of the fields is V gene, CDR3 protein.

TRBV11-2,CASSVQGYEQFF
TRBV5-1,CASSGGQGMDTQYF
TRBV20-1,CSASQLGRTLAKNIQYF
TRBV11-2,CASSLRGTEAFF
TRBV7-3,CASSSTSGGYESYEQYF
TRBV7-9,CASSRAGVNTEAFF
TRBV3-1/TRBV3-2,CASSQVAGAYEQYF
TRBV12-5,CASGFSAGLKTEAFF
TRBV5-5,CASSFGGSSGNTIYF
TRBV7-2,CASSLGTGVNYGYTF
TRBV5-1,CASSLSLAGGYSTSDTQYF
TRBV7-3,CASSPGSGATYEQYF
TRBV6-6,CASSYSGGAPGELFF
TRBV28,CASSPSSYEQYF
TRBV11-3,CASSPQGARYGYTF
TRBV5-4,CASSSVFGGNTEAFF
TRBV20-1,CSARTAVEAFF
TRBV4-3,CASSIGQMNTEAFF
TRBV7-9,CASSRGPSTSGGASYNEQFF
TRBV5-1,CASRGGVAGDTQYF
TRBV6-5,CASSYSQGPMGEQYF
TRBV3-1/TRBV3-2,CASSRGGQGSNQPQHF
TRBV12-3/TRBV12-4,CASSLGQGSGYTF
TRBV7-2,CASSLAPGVHEQFF
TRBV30,CAWREENGYTF
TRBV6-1,CASSEALLGGSTEYF
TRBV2,CASSEQGVYTGELFF
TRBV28,CASGGGSNYGYTF
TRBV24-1,CATSDPPGTGTGPSTDTQYF
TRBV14,CASSQVGQSYEQYF
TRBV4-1,CASSQDGGTGVYEQYF
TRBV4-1,CASSPGDRGINYGYTF
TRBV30,CASTFRDTHEQYF
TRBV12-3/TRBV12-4,CASSLRDGTEAFF
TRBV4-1,CASSQQEVGYEQYF
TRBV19,CASSIGGVRAGNTIYF
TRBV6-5,CASRKTSGTDTQYF
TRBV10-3,CAISESLGLRISSYEQYF
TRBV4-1,CASSPLYTTRGNYEQYF
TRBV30,CTSGPYGYTF
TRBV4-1,CASSQPRDRDYEQYF
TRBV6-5,CASPGQGRGYGYTF
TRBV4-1,CASSRQGSNTEAFF
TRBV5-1,CASSLIQGARYF
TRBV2,CASSTQNYNSPLHF
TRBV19,CASTRGTGIQETQYF
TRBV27,CASSLLGTGAGRAEAFF
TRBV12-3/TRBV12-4,CASSPMAGIGYTF
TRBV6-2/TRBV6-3,CASSPRGIGREQFF
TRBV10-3,CAISEFGSPQPQHF
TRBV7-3,CASSPTGGRNTEAFF
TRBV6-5,CASSPTGGYEQYF
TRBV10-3,CAISDPSGGLPYEQYF